This passage covers 10 T cell receptor beta chains from one sample sequenced in a study of monozygotic twins with inflammatory bowel disease (dated by TCRdb to the late 2010s). Libraries came from 5' RACE. The sequencer was an Illumina HiSeq 2500. Each entry corresponds to one CDR3 protein sequence from reads that TCRdb reprocessed, and DNA is not given. This sample's table contains approximately 330,000 distinct CDR3 sequences. In total, the top ten clones hold over 2% of the sample. The sequenced material came from blood. Receptors originate from a human donor with ulcerative colitis or Crohn's disease, or a healthy co-twin of an affected twin (not recorded which).

This chain connects TRBV7-2 to TRBJ1-1; no DNA is available, so the TRBD1 call from TCRdb remains unchecked. This CDR3 contains 16 residues. Germline V CDR1 and CDR2: SGHTA, FQGNSA. The CDR3 loop reads CASSFQTGGLSTEAFF.

The V call is TRBV28, the J call TRBJ2-7; TCRdb selects TRBD1, and the lack of DNA leaves this call unchecked. The CDR3 contains 13 residues. Germline V gives CDR1 MDHEN, CDR2 SYDVKM. CDR3: CASAGAGAYEQYF.

The chain combines TRBV11-3 with TRBJ2-1; with no DNA, the TCRdb D assignment of TRBD2 cannot be verified. Germline-derived CDR1 and CDR2 are SGHNT and YENEEA. There are 17 residues in the CDR3. CDR3 residues: CASSPGLAGGRIDEQFF.

V gene TRBV5-1 combines with J gene TRBJ2-2; TCRdb's D gene call, TRBD1, goes unchecked for lack of DNA. The CDR3 runs to 13 residues. CDR1 SGHRS and CDR2 YFSETQ come from the germline V gene. CDR3 sequence reads: CASSPWTDGELFF. Full variable domain (remainder filled in from reference TRBV5-1 and TRBJ2-2): KAGVTQTPRYLIKTRGQQVTLSCSPISGHRSVSWYQQTPGQGLQFLFEYFSETQRNKGNFPGRFSGRQFSNSRSEMNVSTLELGDSALYLCASSPWTDGELFFGEGSRLTVL.

This chain links TRBV4-2 with TRBJ2-7; the D gene TCRdb calls, TRBD1, cannot be checked with no DNA. The CDR3 totals 16 residues. Germline CDR1 reads LGHNA; CDR2 reads YNFKEQ. The CDR3 reads CASSQGDRDSSYEQYF.

This CDR3 is CASSPPASVSYEQYF. The genes are TRBV18 and TRBJ2-7. The CDR3 has 15 residues. From germline, CDR1 is KGHSH and CDR2 LQKENI. Together with reference TRBV18 and TRBJ2-7, the CDR3 gives the full variable domain: NAGVMQNPRHLVRRRGQEARLRCSPMKGHSHVYWYRQLPEEGLKFMVYLQKENIIDESGMPKERFSAEFPKEGPSILRIQQVVRGDSAAYFCASSPPASVSYEQYFGPGTRLTVT.

The chain uses TRBV28 and TRBJ2-2; TCRdb selects TRBD2, and the lack of DNA leaves this call unchecked. Germline values: CDR1 MDHEN, CDR2 SYDVKM. This CDR3 spans 14 amino acids. The CDR3 sequence: CASRGTSGLGELFF.

J is TRBJ1-2 and V is TRBV30; lacking DNA, the TRBD1 call made by TCRdb goes unchecked. The CDR3 spans 14 residues. Germline V gene sequence: CDR1 GTSNPN, CDR2 SVGIG (reference sequence). The chain's CDR3 is CAWTPGDTFIGYTF.

The genes are TRBV10-3 and TRBJ2-5. The length of the CDR3 is 13 residues. Looked up from germline, CDR1 is ENHRY and CDR2 is SYGVKD. The CDR3 sequence is CATGAALQETQYF.

The V call is TRBV24-1, the J call TRBJ2-1; TCRdb names TRBD2, which stays unverified in the absence of DNA. This CDR3 comprises 20 residues. The germline V gene encodes CDR1 KGHDR and CDR2 SFDVKD. The CDR3 loop is CATSPSETGGVAGDVNEQFF.